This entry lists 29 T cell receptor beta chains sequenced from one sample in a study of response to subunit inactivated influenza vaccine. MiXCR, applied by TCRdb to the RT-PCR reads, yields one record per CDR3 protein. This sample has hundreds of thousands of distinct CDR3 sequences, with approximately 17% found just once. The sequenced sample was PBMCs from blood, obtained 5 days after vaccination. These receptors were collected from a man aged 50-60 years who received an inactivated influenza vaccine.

Here the CDR3 reads CASSYPPGSSIGELFF. The CDR3 nucleotides are TGTGCCAGCAGCTATCCCCCGGGATCCAGCATCGGGGAGCTGTTTTTT. The gene calls are TRBV4-2 and TRBJ2-2; TRBD2 is a possible D gene (5 bases). Germline loops: CDR1 LGHNA, CDR2 YNFKEQ. The CDR3 runs 16 residues. V was shortened by 5 bases and J by 7 bases, with 20 bases between the two germline ends.

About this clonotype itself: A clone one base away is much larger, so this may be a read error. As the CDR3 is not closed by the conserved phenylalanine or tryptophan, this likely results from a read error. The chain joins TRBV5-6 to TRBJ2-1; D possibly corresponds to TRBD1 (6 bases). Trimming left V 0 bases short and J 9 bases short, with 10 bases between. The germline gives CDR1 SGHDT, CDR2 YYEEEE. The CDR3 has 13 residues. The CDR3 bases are TGTGCCAGCAGCTTGGCTACAGGGAGTGAGCAGTTCTTA. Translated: CASSLATGSEQFL.

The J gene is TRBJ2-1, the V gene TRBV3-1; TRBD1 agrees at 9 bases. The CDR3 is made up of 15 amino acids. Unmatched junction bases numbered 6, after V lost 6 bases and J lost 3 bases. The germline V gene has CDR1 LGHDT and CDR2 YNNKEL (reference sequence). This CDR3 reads CASSRQGGFYNEQFF. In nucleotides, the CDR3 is TGTGCCAGCAGTCGACAGGGGGGTTTCTACAATGAGCAGTTCTTC.

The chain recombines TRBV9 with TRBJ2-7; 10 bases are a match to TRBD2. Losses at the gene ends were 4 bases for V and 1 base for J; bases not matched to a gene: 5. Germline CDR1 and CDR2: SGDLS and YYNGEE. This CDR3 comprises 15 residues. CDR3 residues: CASSPSGRASYEQYF. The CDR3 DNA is TGTGCCAGCAGCCCAAGCGGGAGGGCATCCTACGAGCAGTACTTC.

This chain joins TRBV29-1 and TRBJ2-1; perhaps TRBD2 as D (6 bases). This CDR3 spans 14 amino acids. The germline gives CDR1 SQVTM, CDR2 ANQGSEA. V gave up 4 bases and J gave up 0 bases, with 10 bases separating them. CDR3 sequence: CSVGRVLSYNEQFF. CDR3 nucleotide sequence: TGCAGCGTTGGGAGGGTCCTCTCCTACAATGAGCAGTTCTTC.

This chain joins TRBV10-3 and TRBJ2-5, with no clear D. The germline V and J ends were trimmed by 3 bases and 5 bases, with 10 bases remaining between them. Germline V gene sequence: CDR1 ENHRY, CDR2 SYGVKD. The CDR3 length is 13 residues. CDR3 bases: TGTGCCATCAGTGATGGGTTCGGGGAGACCCAGTACTTC. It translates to CAISDGFGETQYF.

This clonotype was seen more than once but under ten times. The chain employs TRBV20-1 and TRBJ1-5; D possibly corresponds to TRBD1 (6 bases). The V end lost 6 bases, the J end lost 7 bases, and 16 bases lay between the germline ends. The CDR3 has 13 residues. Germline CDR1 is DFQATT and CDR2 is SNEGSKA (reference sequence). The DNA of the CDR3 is TGCAGTGCCCGGGGGGGCGAGAGGCAGCCCCAGCATTTT. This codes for CSARGGERQPQHF.

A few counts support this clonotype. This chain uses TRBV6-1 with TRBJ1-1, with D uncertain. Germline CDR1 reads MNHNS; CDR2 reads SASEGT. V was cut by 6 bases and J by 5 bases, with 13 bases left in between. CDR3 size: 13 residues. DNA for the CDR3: TGTGCCAGCAGCCGAACGCCAGCAACTGAAGCTTTCTTT. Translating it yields CASSRTPATEAFF.

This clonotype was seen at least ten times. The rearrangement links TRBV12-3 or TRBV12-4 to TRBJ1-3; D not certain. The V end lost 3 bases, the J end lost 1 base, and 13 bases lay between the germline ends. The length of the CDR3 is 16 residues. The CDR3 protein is CASSLGGPYSGNTIYF. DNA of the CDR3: TGTGCCAGCAGTTTGGGCGGCCCGTATTCTGGAAACACCATATATTTT.

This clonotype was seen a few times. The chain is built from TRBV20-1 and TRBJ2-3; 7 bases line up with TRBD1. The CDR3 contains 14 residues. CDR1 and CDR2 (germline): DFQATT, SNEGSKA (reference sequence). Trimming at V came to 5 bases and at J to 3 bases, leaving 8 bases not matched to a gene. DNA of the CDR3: TGCAGTGCTTATCCCCGGGACAGAACAGATACGCAGTATTTT. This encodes CSAYPRDRTDTQYF.

CDR3 in amino acids: CASSLGASKEQFF. DNA of the CDR3: TGCGCCAGCAGCTTGGGGGCTAGCAAAGAGCAGTTCTTC. The chain recombines TRBV5-1 with TRBJ2-1; possible D gene TRBD2, 5 bases. Germline V gene lookup returns CDR1 SGHRS and CDR2 YFSETQ. Trimming pared 0 bases from V and 10 bases from J, leaving 11 bases between. This CDR3 has 13 residues. Drawing the rest from reference TRBV5-1 and TRBJ2-1, the complete variable domain is KAGVTQTPRYLIKTRGQQVTLSCSPISGHRSVSWYQQTPGQGLQFLFEYFSETQRNKGNFPGRFSGRQFSNSRSEMNVSTLELGDSALYLCASSLGASKEQFFGPGTRLTVL.

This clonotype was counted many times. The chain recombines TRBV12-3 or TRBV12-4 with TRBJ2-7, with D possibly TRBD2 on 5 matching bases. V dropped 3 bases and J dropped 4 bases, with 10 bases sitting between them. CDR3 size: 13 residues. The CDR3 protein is CASSFYGKYEQYF. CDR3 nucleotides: TGTGCCAGCAGTTTTTACGGGAAATACGAGCAGTACTTC.

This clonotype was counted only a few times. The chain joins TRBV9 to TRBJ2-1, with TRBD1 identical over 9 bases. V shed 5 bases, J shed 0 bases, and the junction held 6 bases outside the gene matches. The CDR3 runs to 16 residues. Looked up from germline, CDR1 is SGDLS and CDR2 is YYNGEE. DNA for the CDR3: TGTGCCAGCAGAGCCGGACAGGGGAGCTCCTACAATGAGCAGTTCTTC. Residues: CASRAGQGSSYNEQFF.

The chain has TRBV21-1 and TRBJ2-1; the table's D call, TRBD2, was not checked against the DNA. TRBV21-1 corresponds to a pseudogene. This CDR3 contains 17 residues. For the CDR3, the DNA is TGTGCCAGCAGCAAACCGCTTTCTAGCGGGGACTACAATGAGCAGTTCTTC. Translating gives CASSKPLSSGDYNEQFF.

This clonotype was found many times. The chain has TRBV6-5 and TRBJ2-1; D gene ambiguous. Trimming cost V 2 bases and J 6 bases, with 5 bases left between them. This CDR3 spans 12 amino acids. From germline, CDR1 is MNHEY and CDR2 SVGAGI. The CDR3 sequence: CASSYRGNEQFF. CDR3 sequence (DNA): TGTGCCAGCAGTTACAGAGGCAATGAGCAGTTCTTC.

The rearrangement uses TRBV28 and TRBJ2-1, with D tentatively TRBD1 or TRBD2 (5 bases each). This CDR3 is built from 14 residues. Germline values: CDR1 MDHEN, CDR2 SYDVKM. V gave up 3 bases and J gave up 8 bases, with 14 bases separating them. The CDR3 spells CASSLGLGTDEQFF. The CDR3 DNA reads TGTGCCAGCAGTTTGGGCCTGGGGACGGATGAGCAGTTCTTC.

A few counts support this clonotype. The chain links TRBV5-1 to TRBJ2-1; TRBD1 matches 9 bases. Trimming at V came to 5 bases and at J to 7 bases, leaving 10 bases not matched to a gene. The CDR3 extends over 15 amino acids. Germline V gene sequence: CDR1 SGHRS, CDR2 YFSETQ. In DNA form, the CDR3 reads TGCGCCAGCAGACCTCGGGACAGGGCAAATAATGAGCAGTTCTTC. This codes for CASRPRDRANNEQFF. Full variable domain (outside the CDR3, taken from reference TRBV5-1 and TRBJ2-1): KAGVTQTPRYLIKTRGQQVTLSCSPISGHRSVSWYQQTPGQGLQFLFEYFSETQRNKGNFPGRFSGRQFSNSRSEMNVSTLELGDSALYLCASRPRDRANNEQFFGPGTRLTVL.

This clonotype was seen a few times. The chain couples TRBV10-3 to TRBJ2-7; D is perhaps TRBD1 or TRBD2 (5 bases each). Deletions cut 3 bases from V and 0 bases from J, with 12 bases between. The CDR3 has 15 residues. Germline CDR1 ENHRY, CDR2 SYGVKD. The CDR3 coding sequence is TGTGCCATCAGTGAACCGGGACGGAGCTCCTACGAGCAGTACTTC. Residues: CAISEPGRSSYEQYF.

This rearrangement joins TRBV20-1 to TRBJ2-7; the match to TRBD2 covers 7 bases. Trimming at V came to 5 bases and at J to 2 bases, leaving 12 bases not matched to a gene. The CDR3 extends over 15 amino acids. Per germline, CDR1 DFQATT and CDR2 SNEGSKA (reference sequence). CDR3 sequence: CSAVGGSGATYEQYF. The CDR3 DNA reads TGCAGTGCTGTGGGAGGGTCGGGAGCCACCTACGAGCAGTACTTC.

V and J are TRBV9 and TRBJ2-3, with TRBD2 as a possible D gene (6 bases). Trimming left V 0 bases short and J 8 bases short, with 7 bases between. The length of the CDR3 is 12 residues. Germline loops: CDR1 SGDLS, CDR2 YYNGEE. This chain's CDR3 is CASSVGGVTQYF. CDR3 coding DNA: TGTGCCAGCAGCGTAGGGGGGGTTACGCAGTATTTT.

The CDR3 reads CASSLHGDGYTF. CDR3 DNA: TGTGCCAGCAGCCTGCACGGGGATGGCTACACCTTC. This sequence joins TRBV7-2 and TRBJ1-2; D gene ambiguous. Trimming removed 5 bases at V and 6 bases at J, with 10 bases between. CDR3 length: 12 residues. Germline values: CDR1 SGHTA, CDR2 FQGNSA. Variable domain in full (rest from reference TRBV7-2 and TRBJ1-2): GAGVSQSPSNKVTEKGKDVELRCDPISGHTALYWYRQSLGQGLEFLIYFQGNSAPDKSGLPSDRFSAERTGGSVSTLTIQRTQQEDSAVYLCASSLHGDGYTFGSGTRLTVV.

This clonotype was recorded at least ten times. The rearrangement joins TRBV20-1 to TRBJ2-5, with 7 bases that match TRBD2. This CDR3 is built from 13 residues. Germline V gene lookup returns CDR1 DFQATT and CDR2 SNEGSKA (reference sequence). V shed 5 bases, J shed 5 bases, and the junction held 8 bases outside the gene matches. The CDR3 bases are TGCAGTGCTGGTCGGACTAGTGGGGAGACCCAGTACTTC. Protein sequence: CSAGRTSGETQYF.

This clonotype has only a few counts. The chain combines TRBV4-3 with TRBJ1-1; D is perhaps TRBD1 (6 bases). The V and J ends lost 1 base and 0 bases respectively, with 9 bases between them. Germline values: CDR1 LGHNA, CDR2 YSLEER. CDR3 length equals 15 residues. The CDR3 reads CASSQARQVNTEAFF. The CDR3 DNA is TGCGCCAGCAGCCAAGCAAGACAGGTGAACACTGAAGCTTTCTTT.

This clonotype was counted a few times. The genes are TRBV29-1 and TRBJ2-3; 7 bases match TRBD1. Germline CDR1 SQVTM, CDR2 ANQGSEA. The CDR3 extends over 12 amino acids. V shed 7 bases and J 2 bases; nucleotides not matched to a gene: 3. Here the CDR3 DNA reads TGCAGCGGGGACAGTCACACAGATACGCAGTATTTT. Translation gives CSGDSHTDTQYF.

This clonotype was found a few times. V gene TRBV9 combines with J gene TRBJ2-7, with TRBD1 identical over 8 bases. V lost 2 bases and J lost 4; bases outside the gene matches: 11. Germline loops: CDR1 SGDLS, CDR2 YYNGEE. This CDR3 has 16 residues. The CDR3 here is CASSVNPTGAAYEQYF. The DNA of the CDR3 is TGTGCCAGCAGCGTTAACCCGACAGGGGCGGCTTACGAGCAGTACTTC.

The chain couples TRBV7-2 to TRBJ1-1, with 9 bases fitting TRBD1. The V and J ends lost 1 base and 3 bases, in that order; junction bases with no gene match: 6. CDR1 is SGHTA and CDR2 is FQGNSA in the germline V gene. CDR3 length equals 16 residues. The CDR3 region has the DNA TGTGCCAGCAGCTTAGTTACAGGGGGCCGTGACACTGAAGCTTTCTTT. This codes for CASSLVTGGRDTEAFF.

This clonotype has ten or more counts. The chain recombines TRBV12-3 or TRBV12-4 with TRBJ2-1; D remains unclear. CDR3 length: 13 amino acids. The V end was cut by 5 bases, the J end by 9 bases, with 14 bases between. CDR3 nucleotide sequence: TGTGCCAGCAGTCCTGGACCGACCGGTGAGCAGTTCTTC. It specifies CASSPGPTGEQFF.

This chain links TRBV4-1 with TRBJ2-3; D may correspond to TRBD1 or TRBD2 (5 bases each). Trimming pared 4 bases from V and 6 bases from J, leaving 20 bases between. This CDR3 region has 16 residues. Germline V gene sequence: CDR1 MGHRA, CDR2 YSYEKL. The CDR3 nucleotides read TGCGCCAGCAGCCCAAGACGGGACCATGCAAGGGATACGCAGTATTTT. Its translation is CASSPRRDHARDTQYF.

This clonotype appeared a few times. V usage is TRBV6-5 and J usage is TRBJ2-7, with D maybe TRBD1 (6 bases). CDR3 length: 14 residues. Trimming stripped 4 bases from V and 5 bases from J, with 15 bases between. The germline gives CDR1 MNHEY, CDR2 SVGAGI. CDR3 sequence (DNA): TGTGCCAGCAGTTGGAAGCAGGGGAGTGACGAGCAGTACTTC. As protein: CASSWKQGSDEQYF.